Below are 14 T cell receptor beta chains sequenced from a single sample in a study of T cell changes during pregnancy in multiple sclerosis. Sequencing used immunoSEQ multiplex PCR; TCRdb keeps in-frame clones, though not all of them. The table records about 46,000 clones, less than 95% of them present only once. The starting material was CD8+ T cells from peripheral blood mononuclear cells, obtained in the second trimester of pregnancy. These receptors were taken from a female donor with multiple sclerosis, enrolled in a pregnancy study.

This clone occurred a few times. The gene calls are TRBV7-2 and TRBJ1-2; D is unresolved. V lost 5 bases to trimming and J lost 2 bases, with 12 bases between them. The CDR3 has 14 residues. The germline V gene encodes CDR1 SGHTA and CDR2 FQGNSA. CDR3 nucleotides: TGTGCCAGCAGCGGCAGACACGTGAACTATGGCTACACCTTC. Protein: CASSGRHVNYGYTF.

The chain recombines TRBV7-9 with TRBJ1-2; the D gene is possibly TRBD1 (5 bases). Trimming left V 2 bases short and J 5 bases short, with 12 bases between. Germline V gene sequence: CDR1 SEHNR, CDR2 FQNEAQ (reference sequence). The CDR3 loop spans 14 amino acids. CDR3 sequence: CASSLQGLVYGYTF. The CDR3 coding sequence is TGTGCCAGCAGCTTACAGGGCTTAGTGTATGGCTACACCTTC.

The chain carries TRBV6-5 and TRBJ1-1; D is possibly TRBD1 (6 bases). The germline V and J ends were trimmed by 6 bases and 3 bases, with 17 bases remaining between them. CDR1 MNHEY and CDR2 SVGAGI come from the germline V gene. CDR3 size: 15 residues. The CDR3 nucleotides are TGTGCCAGCAGCCCCAACGGTAAGGGGGACACTGAAGCTTTCTTT. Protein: CASSPNGKGDTEAFF.

The CDR3 DNA follows: TGTGCCAGCAGCGAAGCCGATTCCTGGACAGGGTATGGCTACACCTTC. Protein product: CASSEADSWTGYGYTF. The V call is TRBV9, the J call TRBJ1-2; TRBD1 agrees at 8 bases. From germline, CDR1 is SGDLS and CDR2 YYNGEE. The CDR3 consists of 16 residues. V shed 3 bases, J shed 5 bases, and the junction held 12 bases outside the gene matches.

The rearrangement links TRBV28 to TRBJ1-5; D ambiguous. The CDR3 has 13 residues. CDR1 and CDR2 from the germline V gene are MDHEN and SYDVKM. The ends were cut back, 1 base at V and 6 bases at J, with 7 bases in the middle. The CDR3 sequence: CASSLSGAQPQHF. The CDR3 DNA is TGTGCCAGCAGTTTATCGGGAGCTCAGCCCCAGCATTTT.

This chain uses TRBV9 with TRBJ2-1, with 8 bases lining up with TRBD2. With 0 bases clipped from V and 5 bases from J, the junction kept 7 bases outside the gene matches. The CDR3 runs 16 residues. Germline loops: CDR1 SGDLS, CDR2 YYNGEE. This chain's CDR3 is CASSVVPGGGHNEQFF. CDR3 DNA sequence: TGTGCCAGCAGCGTAGTCCCGGGGGGGGGTCACAATGAGCAGTTCTTC.

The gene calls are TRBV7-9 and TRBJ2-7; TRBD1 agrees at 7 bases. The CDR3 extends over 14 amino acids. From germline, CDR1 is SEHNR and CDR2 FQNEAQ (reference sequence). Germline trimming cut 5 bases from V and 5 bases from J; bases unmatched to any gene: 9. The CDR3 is CASSPDRAKHEQYF. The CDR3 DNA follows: TGTGCCAGCAGCCCTGACAGGGCGAAACACGAGCAGTACTTC.

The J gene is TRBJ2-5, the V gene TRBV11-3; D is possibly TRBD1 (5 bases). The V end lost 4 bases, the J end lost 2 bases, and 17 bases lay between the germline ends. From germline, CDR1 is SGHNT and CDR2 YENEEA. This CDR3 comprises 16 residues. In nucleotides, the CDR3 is TGTGCCAGCAGCTCTGCTGGTAAGACAGTACAAGAGACCCAGTACTTC. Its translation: CASSSAGKTVQETQYF. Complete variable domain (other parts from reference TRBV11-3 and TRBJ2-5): EAGVVQSPRYKIIEKKQPVAFWCNPISGHNTLYWYLQNLGQGPELLIRYENEEAVDDSQLPKDRFSAERLKGVDSTLKIQPAELGDSAVYLCASSSAGKTVQETQYFGPGTRLLVL.

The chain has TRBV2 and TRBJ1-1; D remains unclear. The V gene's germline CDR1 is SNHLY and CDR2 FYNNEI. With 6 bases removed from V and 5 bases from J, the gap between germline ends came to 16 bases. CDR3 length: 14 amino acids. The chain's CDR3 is CASRDGFSGTEAFF. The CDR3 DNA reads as TGTGCCAGCAGAGACGGGTTCTCGGGAACTGAAGCTTTCTTT.

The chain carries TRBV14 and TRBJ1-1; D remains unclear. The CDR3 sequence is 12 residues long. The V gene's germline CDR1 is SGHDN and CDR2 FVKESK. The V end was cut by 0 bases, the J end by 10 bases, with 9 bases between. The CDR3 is CASSQDSWSAFF. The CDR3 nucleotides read TGTGCCAGCAGCCAAGATAGTTGGTCAGCTTTCTTT. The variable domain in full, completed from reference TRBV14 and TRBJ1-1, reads EAGVTQFPSHSVIEKGQTVTLRCDPISGHDNLYWYRRVMGKEIKFLLHFVKESKQDESGMPNNRFLAERTGGTYSTLKVQPAELEDSGVYFCASSQDSWSAFFGQGTRLTVV.

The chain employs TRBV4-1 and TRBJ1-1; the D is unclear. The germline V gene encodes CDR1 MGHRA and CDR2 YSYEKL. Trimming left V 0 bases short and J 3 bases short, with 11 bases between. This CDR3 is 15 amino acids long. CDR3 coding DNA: TGCGCCAGCAGCCAAGACCGGGAGTGGCACACTGAAGCTTTCTTT. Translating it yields CASSQDREWHTEAFF.

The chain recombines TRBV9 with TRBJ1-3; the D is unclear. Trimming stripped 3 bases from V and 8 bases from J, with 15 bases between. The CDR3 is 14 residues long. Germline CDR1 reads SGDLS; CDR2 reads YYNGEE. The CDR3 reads CASSAAGVWDTIYF. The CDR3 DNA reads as TGTGCCAGCAGCGCGGCAGGCGTTTGGGACACCATATATTTT.

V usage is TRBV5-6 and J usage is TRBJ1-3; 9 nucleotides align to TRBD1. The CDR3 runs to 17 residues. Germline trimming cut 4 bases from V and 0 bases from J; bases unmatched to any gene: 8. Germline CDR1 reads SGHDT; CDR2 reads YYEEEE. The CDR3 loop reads CASSTLTGGISGNTIYF. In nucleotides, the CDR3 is TGTGCCAGCAGCACCCTGACAGGGGGTATCTCTGGAAACACCATATATTTT.

CDR3 bases: TGTGCCAGCGGACAGTACAATGAGCAGTTCTTC. Protein sequence: CASGQYNEQFF. The chain uses TRBV6-5 and TRBJ2-1; a possible D gene is TRBD1 (6 bases). V was shortened by 8 bases and J by 4 bases, with 6 bases between the two germline ends. From germline, CDR1 is MNHEY and CDR2 SVGAGI. The CDR3 extends over 11 amino acids.